This T cell receptor (beta chain) was retrieved from a study of blood T cell repertoires in COVID-19. Overall study context: PBMCs, B-cell-depleted T cells, or T cells provided the cDNA or gDNA that made up the material.

Authors' methods: Amplifying reference gene primers gave estimates of nucleated cell counts. The assay was immunoSEQ multiplex PCR, and TCRdb's table has in-frame clones only and misses some. The D gene and trimming were derived from the DNA, and the V and J assignments and clone size from that table. The repertoire has approximately 250,000 clones, around 83% of them found once; the top ten carry roughly 4%. V lost 2 bases, J lost 2 bases, and 12 bases lay in between. The CDR3 covers 14 residues. From germline, CDR1 is GTSNPN and CDR2 SVGIG (reference sequence). The chain joins TRBV30 to TRBJ1-2, with D hard to call. The receptor comes from a man between 18 and 29 years old with active or convalescent COVID-19. The material sequenced was peripheral blood. In DNA, the CDR3 is TGTGCCTGGAGTTCGAGCCCCGGGAACTATGGCTACACCTTC. Protein product: CAWSSSPGNYGYTF.